This entry describes one TCR beta chain. The entry originates in a study of control samples from healthy donors and cancer patients. The method was immunoSEQ multiplex PCR; TCRdb's version includes in-frame clones alone and lacks a portion of them. Among about 25,000 clones listed, approximately 85% were seen once. Germline V gene lookup returns CDR1 DFQATT and CDR2 SNEGSKA (reference sequence). Trimming removed 3 bases at V and 1 base at J, with 13 bases between. CDR3 length: 14 amino acids. The genes are TRBV20-1 and TRBJ2-7; possible D gene TRBD2, 6 bases. This clonotype was obtained from a woman in her fifties or sixties with head and neck cancer. The sample consisted of PBMCs. In nucleotides, the CDR3 is TGCAGTGCTAGTTCGGCGGGAAGGTCCTACGAGCAGTACTTC. It translates to CSASSAGRSYEQYF.